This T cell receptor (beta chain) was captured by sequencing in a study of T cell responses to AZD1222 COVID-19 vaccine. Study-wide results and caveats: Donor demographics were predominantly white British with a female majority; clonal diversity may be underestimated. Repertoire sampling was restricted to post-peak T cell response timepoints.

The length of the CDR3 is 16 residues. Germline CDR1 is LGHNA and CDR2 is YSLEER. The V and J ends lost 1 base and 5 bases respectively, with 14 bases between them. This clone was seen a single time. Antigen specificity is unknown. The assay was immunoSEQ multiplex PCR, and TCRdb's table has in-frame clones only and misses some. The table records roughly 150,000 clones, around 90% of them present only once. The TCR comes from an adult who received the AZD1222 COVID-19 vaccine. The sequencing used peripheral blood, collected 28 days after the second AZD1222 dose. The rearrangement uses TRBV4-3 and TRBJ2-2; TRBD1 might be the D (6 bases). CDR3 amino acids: CASSQVRDISTGELFF. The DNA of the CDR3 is TGCGCCAGCAGCCAAGTCAGGGACATTTCGACCGGGGAGCTGTTTTTT.